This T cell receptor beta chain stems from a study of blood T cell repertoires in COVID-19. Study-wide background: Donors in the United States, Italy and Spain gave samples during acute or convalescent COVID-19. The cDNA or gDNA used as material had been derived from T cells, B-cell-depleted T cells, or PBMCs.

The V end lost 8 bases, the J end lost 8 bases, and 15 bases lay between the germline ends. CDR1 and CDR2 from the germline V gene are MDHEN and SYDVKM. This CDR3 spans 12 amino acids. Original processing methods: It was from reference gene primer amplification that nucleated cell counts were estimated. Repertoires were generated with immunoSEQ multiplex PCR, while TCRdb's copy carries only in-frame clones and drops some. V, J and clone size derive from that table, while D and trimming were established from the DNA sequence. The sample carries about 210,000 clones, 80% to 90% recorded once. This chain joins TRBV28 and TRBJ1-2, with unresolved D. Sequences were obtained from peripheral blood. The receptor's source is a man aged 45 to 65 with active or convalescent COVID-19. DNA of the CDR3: TGTGCCAGCCTAGGCCTTAAGTCGGGCTACACCTTC. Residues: CASLGLKSGYTF.